These 25 T cell receptor beta chains originate from one sample sequenced in a study of CDR3 diversity in severe acne. Using its own MiXCR run on the PCR reads, TCRdb lists one record per CDR3 protein. The sample includes about 90,000 distinct CDR3 sequences, roughly 52% of them seen just once. Sequences were obtained from blood. Receptor source: a male donor in good health, serving as a control.

This rearrangement joins TRBV29-1 to TRBJ2-5; the match to TRBD2 covers 15 bases. This CDR3 is 20 amino acids long. V lost 4 bases to trimming and J lost 5 bases; unmatched junction nucleotides: 20. CDR1 SQVTM and CDR2 ANQGSEA come from the germline V gene. The CDR3 bases are TGCAGCGTTGGGACTAGCGGGGGGGTATGTCTCCGGAGTGGACTTGAGACCCAGTACTTC. The encoded protein is CSVGTSGGVCLRSGLETQYF.

This clonotype was recorded only once. The V gene is TRBV5-1, the J gene TRBJ1-2, with TRBD1 matching over 12 bases. V trimming: 5 bases; J trimming: 6 bases; junction bases outside the gene matches: 11. Germline CDR1 and CDR2: SGHRS and YFSETQ. The CDR3 has 16 residues. The CDR3 coding sequence is TGCGCCAGCAGTATGGGACAGGGGGCGCGAACGGATGGCTACACCTTC. Protein sequence: CASSMGQGARTDGYTF. Supplemented by reference TRBV5-1 and TRBJ1-2, the full variable domain reads KAGVTQTPRYLIKTRGQQVTLSCSPISGHRSVSWYQQTPGQGLQFLFEYFSETQRNKGNFPGRFSGRQFSNSRSEMNVSTLELGDSALYLCASSMGQGARTDGYTFGSGTRLTVV.

The chain is built from TRBV12-3 or TRBV12-4 and TRBJ1-2; D gene unclear. The length of the CDR3 is 10 residues. The V and J ends lost 5 bases and 5 bases respectively, with 3 bases between them. As DNA, the CDR3 is TGTGCCAGCAGTGAATATGGCTACACCTTC. Amino acids: CASSEYGYTF.

This clonotype was recorded many times. V is TRBV27 and J is TRBJ1-1, with a possible D match to TRBD1 (5 bases). The CDR3 is made up of 14 amino acids. The germline V gene has CDR1 MNHEY and CDR2 SMNVEV (reference sequence). Trimming took off 2 bases at V and 4 bases at J, with 11 bases between the two ends. The CDR3 here is CASSLQGLSTEAFF. CDR3 DNA: TGTGCCAGCAGTTTACAGGGATTGAGCACTGAAGCTTTCTTT.

This chain joins TRBV7-2 and TRBJ2-2; D remains unclear. Germline CDR1 and CDR2: SGHTA and FQGNSA. The CDR3 has 15 residues. With 5 bases removed from V and 2 bases from J, the gap between germline ends came to 12 bases. The CDR3: CASSPYPGNTGELFF. The CDR3 DNA reads TGTGCCAGCAGCCCCTACCCAGGAAACACCGGGGAGCTGTTTTTT.

Details on this clonotype: This may arise from a read error, as a much more abundant clone is one base away. This rearrangement joins TRBV6-6 to TRBJ1-3; the D is unclear. The germline V gene encodes CDR1 MNHNY and CDR2 SVGAGI (reference sequence). The CDR3 spans 15 residues. With 1 base removed from V and 3 bases from J, the gap between germline ends came to 10 bases. DNA of the CDR3: TGTGCCAGCAGTTACTTACCGAGCTTTGGAAACACCATATATTTT. It yields the protein CASSYLPSFGNTIYF.

The rearrangement joins TRBV9 to TRBJ2-7, with TRBD2 matching 7 bases. Germline lookup yields CDR1 SGDLS and CDR2 YYNGEE. V lost 2 bases and J lost 4; bases outside the gene matches: 6. CDR3 length: 14 residues. The CDR3 spells CASSVGGREYEQYF. CDR3 DNA sequence: TGTGCCAGCAGCGTGGGCGGGAGAGAGTACGAGCAGTACTTC.

This clonotype was found many times. This chain links TRBV6-5 with TRBJ1-1; a weak D match, TRBD1 (5 bases). The CDR3 loop spans 15 amino acids. CDR1 is MNHEY and CDR2 is SVGAGI in the germline V gene. Trimming stripped 3 bases from V and 10 bases from J, with 21 bases between. CDR3 nucleotide sequence: TGTGCCAGCAGTTATGGGGGGTTCACCGCCCGGGGAGCTTTCTTT. This sequence encodes CASSYGGFTARGAFF.

The V gene is TRBV12-3 or TRBV12-4, the J gene TRBJ2-5; D may match TRBD1 or TRBD2 (6 bases each). Trimming stripped 3 bases from V and 5 bases from J, with 10 bases between. This CDR3 has 13 amino acids. CDR3 residues: CASSFGGPETQYF. CDR3 in DNA: TGTGCCAGCAGTTTCGGGGGCCCCGAGACCCAGTACTTC.

V gene TRBV9 combines with J gene TRBJ1-1, with D perhaps matching TRBD1 (6 bases). This CDR3 contains 13 residues. V lost 0 bases and J 10 bases, leaving 13 bases between the germline ends. From germline, CDR1 is SGDLS and CDR2 YYNGEE. CDR3 loop: CASSVAGGLLAFF. For the CDR3, the DNA is TGTGCCAGCAGCGTAGCTGGGGGCCTCTTAGCTTTCTTT.

J is TRBJ2-7 and V is TRBV2, with 8 bases identical to TRBD1. The CDR3 runs to 14 residues. After removal of 8 bases from V and 1 base from J, the junction contained 7 bases not matched to a gene. Looked up from germline, CDR1 is SNHLY and CDR2 is FYNNEI. The CDR3 DNA sequence: TGTGCCAGCCGGGCCAGGGGGCCTTCCTACGAGCAGTACTTC. It encodes CASRARGPSYEQYF.

The chain recombines TRBV15 with TRBJ2-7; D is perhaps TRBD1 (5 bases). The CDR3 totals 13 residues. The germline V gene has CDR1 LNHNV and CDR2 YYDKDF (reference sequence). V lost 3 bases, J lost 7 bases, and 13 bases lay in between. The CDR3 nucleotides read TGTGCCACCAGCAGCCCAGGGCTGCGGGAGCAGTACTTC. Translation gives CATSSPGLREQYF.

V and J are TRBV2 and TRBJ1-2; 8 bases map to TRBD1. Unmatched junction bases numbered 3, after V lost 3 bases and J lost 3 bases. CDR1 SNHLY and CDR2 FYNNEI come from the germline V gene. This CDR3 region has 14 residues. Here the CDR3 reads CASSDGQGDYGYTF. CDR3 bases: TGTGCCAGCAGTGACGGACAGGGCGACTATGGCTACACCTTC.

About this clonotype itself: A much larger clone lies one base from this, so it may be a read error. V usage is TRBV12-3 or TRBV12-4 and J usage is TRBJ1-2, with D maybe TRBD1 (5 bases). V was cut by 5 bases and J by 6 bases, with 16 bases left in between. CDR3 size: 14 residues. The CDR3 region has the DNA TGTGCCAGCAGTCTTCCAGGGCAAATTGATGGCTACACCTTC. Amino acid sequence: CASSLPGQIDGYTF.

The rearrangement links TRBV7-9 to TRBJ2-5, with TRBD1 as a possible D gene (6 bases). There are 16 residues in the CDR3. Per germline, CDR1 SEHNR and CDR2 FQNEAQ (reference sequence). V lost 6 bases to trimming and J lost 1 base, with 18 bases between them. The CDR3 sequence: CASRLNRVGVQETQYF. The CDR3 nucleotides read TGTGCCAGCAGACTAAACAGGGTCGGGGTCCAAGAGACCCAGTACTTC.

The table lists this clonotype with many counts. V gene TRBV7-2 combines with J gene TRBJ2-3; D not certain. Germline V CDR1 and CDR2: SGHTA, FQGNSA. This CDR3 is built from 16 residues. Trimming shortened V by 7 bases and J by 6 bases, and 23 bases separated the two germline ends. CDR3 protein: CASTLFTGPPTDTQYF. Here the CDR3 DNA reads TGTGCCAGCACCCTATTTACCGGGCCCCCCACGGATACGCAGTATTTT.

The chain links TRBV11-2 to TRBJ2-7, with 8 nucleotides matching TRBD2. The junction had 7 bases not matched to a gene; V was cut back by 5 bases and J by 1 base. The CDR3 contains 15 residues. Germline-derived CDR1 and CDR2 are SGHAT and FQNNGV. The CDR3 DNA reads as TGTGCCAGCAGCCCCGTGAGCGGGAGATCCTACGAGCAGTACTTC. Protein: CASSPVSGRSYEQYF.

The chain combines TRBV3-1 with TRBJ1-5; a weak D match, TRBD1 (5 bases). Trimming cost V 4 bases and J 6 bases, with 10 bases left between them. The CDR3 consists of 13 residues. Germline CDR1 reads LGHDT; CDR2 reads YNNKEL (reference sequence). CDR3 coding DNA: TGTGCCAGCAGCCTCGCGGGGGGTCAGCCCCAGCATTTT. This gives the protein CASSLAGGQPQHF.

This clonotype was seen ten or more times. CDR3 coding DNA: TGTGCCAGCAGGAGACTACCCTGGGGTTCCAATGAGCAGTTCTTC. Encoded protein: CASRRLPWGSNEQFF. This chain uses TRBV27 with TRBJ2-1; tentative D call: TRBD2 (5 bases). Germline V CDR1 and CDR2: MNHEY, SMNVEV (reference sequence). The CDR3 contains 15 residues. Trimming took off 6 bases at V and 6 bases at J, with 18 bases between the two ends.

This clonotype has a count of ten or more. The rearrangement uses TRBV20-1 and TRBJ1-1; possibly TRBD1 for D (5 bases). The CDR3 runs to 13 residues. The germline gives CDR1 DFQATT, CDR2 SNEGSKA (reference sequence). Trimming cost V 4 bases and J 0 bases, with 9 bases left between them. The CDR3 is CSATGTVNTEAFF. The CDR3 nucleotides are TGCAGTGCTACCGGGACGGTGAACACTGAAGCTTTCTTT.

This chain uses TRBV7-9 with TRBJ1-1; maybe TRBD1 (5 bases). The CDR3 extends over 15 amino acids. V lost 6 bases and J 2 bases, leaving 16 bases between the germline ends. Germline loops: CDR1 SEHNR, CDR2 FQNEAQ (reference sequence). For the CDR3, the DNA is TGTGCCAGCAGAAGCGGGGTCAGGGACAACACTGAAGCTTTCTTT. Translated, it gives CASRSGVRDNTEAFF. Drawing the rest from reference TRBV7-9 and TRBJ1-1, the complete variable domain is DTGVSQNPRHKITKRGQNVTFRCDPISEHNRLYWYRQTLGQGPEFLTYFQNEAQLEKSRLLSDRFSAERPKGSFSTLEIQRTEQGDSAMYLCASRSGVRDNTEAFFGQGTRLTVV.

The genes are TRBV12-3 or TRBV12-4 and TRBJ1-4; D is uncertain. The V gene lost 1 base and the J gene lost 8 bases, with 8 bases spanning the gap. The length of the CDR3 is 13 residues. CDR3 loop: CASSLESWEKLFF. CDR3 DNA: TGTGCCAGCAGTTTAGAGAGTTGGGAAAAACTGTTTTTT.

The chain combines TRBV9 with TRBJ2-2; no firm D call. The CDR3 sequence is 10 residues long. Trimming removed 4 bases from V and 9 bases from J, with 4 bases in between. Germline V gene data show CDR1 as SGDLS and CDR2 as YYNGEE. The CDR3 DNA reads TGTGCCAGCAGCCTCCGGGAGCTGTTTTTT. Translating it yields CASSLRELFF. Supplemented by reference TRBV9 and TRBJ2-2, the full variable domain reads DSGVTQTPKHLITATGQRVTLRCSPRSGDLSVYWYQQSLDQGLQFLIQYYNGEERAKGNILERFSAQQFPDLHSELNLSSLELGDSALYFCASSLRELFFGEGSRLTVL.

The V and J genes are TRBV6-1 and TRBJ1-2, with 7 nucleotides matching TRBD1. CDR3 length: 13 residues. Germline values: CDR1 MNHNS, CDR2 SASEGT. V was clipped by 6 bases and J by 4 bases; unmatched bases: 5. In DNA, the CDR3 is TGTGCCAGCAGAAGGGACAGCCCCTATGGCTACACCTTC. Translating gives CASRRDSPYGYTF.

The chain is built from TRBV7-8 and TRBJ1-1; D ambiguous. The CDR3 spans 13 residues. Trimming removed 5 bases from V and 7 bases from J, with 14 bases in between. CDR1 is SGHVS, CDR2 FQNEAQ, per germline. The CDR3 is CASSRDTQFEAFF. For the CDR3, the DNA is TGTGCCAGCAGCCGAGACACCCAATTTGAAGCTTTCTTT. The full variable domain, in which reference TRBV7-8 and TRBJ1-1 provide the parts outside the CDR3, is GAGVSQSPRYKVAKRGQDVALRCDPISGHVSLFWYQQALGQGPEFLTYFQNEAQLDKSGLPSDRFFAERPEGSVSTLKIQRTQQEDSAVYLCASSRDTQFEAFFGQGTRLTVV.